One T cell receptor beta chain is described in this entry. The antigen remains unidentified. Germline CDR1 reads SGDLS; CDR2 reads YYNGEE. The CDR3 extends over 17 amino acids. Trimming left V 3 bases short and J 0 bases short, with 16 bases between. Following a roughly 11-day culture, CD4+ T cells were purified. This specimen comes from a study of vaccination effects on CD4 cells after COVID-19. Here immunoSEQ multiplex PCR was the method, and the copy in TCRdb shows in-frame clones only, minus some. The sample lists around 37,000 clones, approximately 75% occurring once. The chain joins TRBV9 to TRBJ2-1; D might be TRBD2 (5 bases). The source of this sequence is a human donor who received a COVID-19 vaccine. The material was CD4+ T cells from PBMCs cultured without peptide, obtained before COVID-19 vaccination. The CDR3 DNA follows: TGTGCCAGCAGCGCTCGGGGTAGCTGGGGCTCCTACAATGAGCAGTTCTTC. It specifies CASSARGSWGSYNEQFF.